Presented here are 22 T cell receptor beta chains from one specimen sequenced in a study of cytomegalovirus exposure and HLA in healthy donors. The PCR was carried out with 60 Vbeta primers and 13 Jbeta primers. Data came from immunoSEQ multiplex PCR; TCRdb stores just in-frame clones and leaves some out. Of about 90,000 clones in the sample, approximately 68% were seen once. The sequencing input was PBMCs. These receptors were taken from a woman between 45 and 65 years old in good health and CMV-seropositive.

This clone was seen more than once but under ten times. The CDR3 sequence: CATTGQIGIGTEAFF. The CDR3 DNA reads as TGTGCCACCACGGGACAAATAGGGATAGGCACTGAAGCTTTCTTT. J is TRBJ1-1 and V is TRBV28; TRBD1 might be the D (6 bases). The CDR3 is 15 residues long. The V gene's germline CDR1 is MDHEN and CDR2 SYDVKM. V was trimmed by 10 bases and J by 4 bases, leaving 22 bases between them.

V is TRBV7-8 and J is TRBJ1-1; D may be TRBD1 (5 bases). Germline CDR1 SGHVS, CDR2 FQNEAQ. The CDR3 contains 15 residues. The V gene lost 1 base and the J gene lost 3 bases, with 12 bases spanning the gap. The DNA for the CDR3 is TGTGCCAGCAGCTTAGATCATGGGGGGTACACTGAAGCTTTCTTT. Translating gives CASSLDHGGYTEAFF.

This clone was seen just once. V gene TRBV5-8 combines with J gene TRBJ2-3, with TRBD2 identical over 11 bases. The V segment lost 4 bases and the J segment 1 base; nucleotides outside the gene matches: 8. CDR1 is SGHTS, CDR2 YDEGEE, per germline. The CDR3 has 17 residues. Written as DNA, the CDR3 is TGTGCCAGCAGCCCAGCCGGGACTAGCGGAGGCACAGATACGCAGTATTTT. It specifies CASSPAGTSGGTDTQYF.

The rearrangement links TRBV6-1 to TRBJ1-2; TRBD1 matches at 8 bases. The CDR3 covers 14 residues. In germline, CDR1 is MNHNS, CDR2 SASEGT. The V segment lost 3 bases and the J segment 9 bases; nucleotides outside the gene matches: 9. As DNA, the CDR3 is TGTGCCAGCAGTGAGGACAGGGTCCTTACAAGCTACACCTTC. This gives the protein CASSEDRVLTSYTF.

Only a few counts were recorded for this clone. The DNA of the CDR3 is TGTGCCAGCAGTACGGGACAGTCAACTAATGAAAAACTGTTTTTT. Its protein is CASSTGQSTNEKLFF. The genes are TRBV28 and TRBJ1-4; 7 bases are shared with TRBD1. Germline values: CDR1 MDHEN, CDR2 SYDVKM. Trimming removed 5 bases from V and 0 bases from J; junction bases left unmatched: 3. There are 15 residues in the CDR3.

The chain recombines TRBV7-9 with TRBJ1-5; D gene uncertain. This CDR3 region has 13 residues. V lost 5 bases and J 5 bases, leaving 10 bases between the germline ends. The germline gives CDR1 SEHNR, CDR2 FQNEAQ (reference sequence). CDR3 sequence: CASSLGDYQPQHF. DNA of the CDR3: TGTGCCAGCAGCCTCGGGGATTATCAGCCCCAGCATTTT. The variable domain in full, with the rest retrieved from reference TRBV7-9 and TRBJ1-5, is DTGVSQNPRHKITKRGQNVTFRCDPISEHNRLYWYRQTLGQGPEFLTYFQNEAQLEKSRLLSDRFSAERPKGSFSTLEIQRTEQGDSAMYLCASSLGDYQPQHFGDGTRLSIL.

The rearrangement joins TRBV7-8 to TRBJ2-7; 10 bases align to TRBD1. Germline CDR1 reads SGHVS; CDR2 reads FQNEAQ. This CDR3 comprises 15 residues. The ends lost 5 bases at V and 7 bases at J; junction bases unmatched: 11. In nucleotides, the CDR3 is TGTGCCAGCAGCCAGGACAGGGGGGGATTGAGGGAGCAGTACTTC. Translated: CASSQDRGGLREQYF.

The gene calls are TRBV6-5 and TRBJ2-7; a weak D match, TRBD1 (6 bases). CDR3 length: 14 amino acids. From germline, CDR1 is MNHEY and CDR2 SVGAGI. Trimming removed 4 bases at V and 2 bases at J, with 12 bases between. The CDR3 sequence is CASSFTGPPYEQYF. As DNA, the CDR3 is TGTGCCAGCAGTTTTACAGGGCCCCCCTACGAGCAGTACTTC.

The V call is TRBV9, the J call TRBJ1-3; 7 bases match TRBD1. Germline values: CDR1 SGDLS, CDR2 YYNGEE. This CDR3 comprises 15 residues. V shed 0 bases and J 7 bases; nucleotides not matched to a gene: 7. The CDR3 region has the DNA TGTGCCAGCAGCGTAGAAGGGGGCAGGGGGAACACCATATATTTT. Translated: CASSVEGGRGNTIYF.

This clone was detected only once. The rearrangement links TRBV2 to TRBJ1-6, with 7 bases that match TRBD1. This CDR3 is 14 amino acids long. Germline V CDR1 and CDR2: SNHLY, FYNNEI. The V segment lost 5 bases and the J segment 5 bases; nucleotides outside the gene matches: 3. CDR3 in amino acids: CASSYDRDNSPLHF. CDR3 coding DNA: TGTGCCAGCAGTTACGACAGGGATAATTCACCCCTCCACTTT.

The chain links TRBV9 to TRBJ1-6, with D uncertain. The V gene's germline CDR1 is SGDLS and CDR2 YYNGEE. Trimming took 1 base from V and 5 from J, leaving 10 bases between them. The CDR3 runs to 15 residues. CDR3 sequence: CASSVSPGNNSPLHF. The CDR3 DNA follows: TGTGCCAGCAGCGTAAGTCCGGGGAATAATTCACCCCTCCACTTT.

The chain is built from TRBV9 and TRBJ1-1, with D maybe TRBD1 (5 bases). Germline values: CDR1 SGDLS, CDR2 YYNGEE. V dropped 0 bases and J dropped 5 bases, with 11 bases sitting between them. The CDR3 spans 14 residues. CDR3: CASSVGGGFTEAFF. CDR3 nucleotides: TGTGCCAGCAGCGTAGGCGGGGGATTTACTGAAGCTTTCTTT.

This chain joins TRBV5-4 and TRBJ1-1; 7 bases line up with TRBD1. Unmatched junction bases numbered 6, after V lost 4 bases and J lost 0 bases. CDR3 length: 15 residues. The germline gives CDR1 SGHNT, CDR2 YYREEE (reference sequence). The CDR3 is CASSQKQGLNTEAFF. In nucleotides, the CDR3 is TGTGCCAGCAGCCAAAAACAGGGGTTGAACACTGAAGCTTTCTTT.

V is TRBV6-6 and J is TRBJ1-2; 11 bases match TRBD1. The J segment lost 11 bases and the V segment lost 6 bases, leaving 5 bases of the junction unmatched. Germline V CDR1 and CDR2: MNHNY, SVGAGI (reference sequence). This CDR3 is 12 amino acids long. Here the CDR3 reads CASRPGTGGYTF. As DNA, the CDR3 is TGTGCCAGCAGACCCGGGACAGGGGGGTACACCTTC.

The V gene is TRBV14, the J gene TRBJ2-1; D is uncertain. Germline CDR1 SGHDN, CDR2 FVKESK. The V gene lost 0 bases and the J gene lost 8 bases, with 11 bases spanning the gap. This CDR3 is 14 amino acids long. The CDR3 sequence is CASSQEMTVDEQFF. The CDR3, as DNA: TGTGCCAGCAGCCAAGAGATGACTGTAGATGAGCAGTTCTTC.

The chain has TRBV4-3 and TRBJ1-1; D possibly corresponds to TRBD1 (5 bases). Trimming removed 5 bases at V and 2 bases at J, with 12 bases between. Germline loops: CDR1 LGHNA, CDR2 YSLEER. The CDR3 is 14 amino acids. CDR3 in amino acids: CASSFRTPNTEAFF. CDR3 sequence (DNA): TGCGCCAGCAGCTTTCGGACACCCAACACTGAAGCTTTCTTT.

This sequence joins TRBV7-9 and TRBJ2-7, with D maybe TRBD1 (5 bases). Germline assignment: CDR1 SEHNR and CDR2 FQNEAQ (reference sequence). This CDR3 is 14 amino acids long. Trimming removed 1 base at V and 5 bases at J, with 12 bases between. The CDR3, as DNA: TGTGCCAGCAGCTTAGAGGGCAGGGTGCACGAGCAGTACTTC. It encodes CASSLEGRVHEQYF.

This sequence joins TRBV5-6 and TRBJ2-5, with unresolved D. V lost 4 bases and J 5 bases, leaving 12 bases between the germline ends. Germline assignment: CDR1 SGHDT and CDR2 YYEEEE. The CDR3 sequence is 13 residues long. CDR3 region: CASSRTGVETQYF. Written as DNA, the CDR3 is TGTGCCAGCAGCCGTACTGGAGTGGAGACCCAGTACTTC.

The chain has TRBV7-8 and TRBJ2-4; 12 positions match TRBD2. From germline, CDR1 is SGHVS and CDR2 FQNEAQ. CDR3 length equals 16 residues. With 5 bases clipped from V and 5 bases from J, the junction kept 7 bases outside the gene matches. The CDR3 DNA reads TGTGCCAGCAGCGGTGGACTAGCGGGGACACAAAACATTCAGTACTTC. Its protein product is CASSGGLAGTQNIQYF.

The chain has TRBV13 and TRBJ1-3; D is ambiguous. Germline V gives CDR1 PRHDT, CDR2 FYEKMQ (reference sequence). The CDR3 is made up of 15 amino acids. V dropped 0 bases and J dropped 0 bases, with 6 bases sitting between them. CDR3 amino acids: CASSLGRSSGNTIYF. CDR3 sequence (DNA): TGTGCCAGCAGCTTAGGGCGGAGCTCTGGAAACACCATATATTTT.

V is TRBV5-4 and J is TRBJ1-1; TRBD1 might be the D (5 bases). Per germline, CDR1 SGHNT and CDR2 YYREEE (reference sequence). Trimming removed 0 bases from V and 3 bases from J, with 15 bases in between. This CDR3 is built from 16 residues. DNA for the CDR3: TGTGCCAGCAGCTTGGGAGGCAGGGCCCCGGACACTGAAGCTTTCTTT. Amino acid sequence: CASSLGGRAPDTEAFF.

The chain is built from TRBV5-4 and TRBJ1-1; D is perhaps TRBD1 (6 bases). V lost 0 bases, J lost 5 bases, and 20 bases lay in between. The CDR3 is 17 residues long. Germline assignment: CDR1 SGHNT and CDR2 YYREEE (reference sequence). The chain's CDR3 is CASSLARRTEKGTEAFF. The DNA of the CDR3 is TGTGCCAGCAGCTTGGCCCGCCGGACAGAAAAGGGGACTGAAGCTTTCTTT.